The next 17 T cell receptor beta chains were all read from a single sample in a study of molecular identifiers for immune sequencing clone quantification. TCRdb reprocessed the PCR reads with MiXCR, giving one entry per CDR3 protein. This table holds approximately 90,000 distinct CDR3 sequences, less than 25% found once. The source material was naive CD8+ T cells from blood, with Jurkat cell RNA spiked in. Subset in this sample: FACS-sorted CD8+CD4-CCR7+CD45RA+ naive T cells. These receptors were collected from a human donor in good health. Some libraries in this study had Jurkat cell RNA spiked in.

This clonotype has at least ten counts. The gene calls are TRBV7-9 and TRBJ2-3; no clear D gene. Trimming cost V 5 bases and J 0 bases, with 21 bases left between them. The CDR3 is 18 residues long. Germline CDR1 SEHNR, CDR2 FQNEAQ (reference sequence). The CDR3 spells CASSNREVVLRSTDTQYF. In nucleotides, the CDR3 is TGTGCCAGCAGCAACCGCGAAGTGGTCCTCCGAAGCACAGATACGCAGTATTTT.

The sample holds one count of this clonotype. A read error may explain this, as a much larger clone is one base away. The V gene is TRBV20-1, the J gene TRBJ2-7, with TRBD2 as a possible D gene (5 bases). The V end was cut by 6 bases, the J end by 3 bases, with 12 bases between. Germline CDR1 reads DFQATT; CDR2 reads SNEGSKA (reference sequence). The CDR3 length is 12 residues. The CDR3 region is CSADAGGYEQYF. The DNA for the CDR3 is TGCAGTGCCGACGCCGGAGGCTACGAGCAGTACTTC.

The sample holds many counts of this clonotype. The J gene is TRBJ2-3, the V gene TRBV20-1; 7 bases are a match to TRBD2. This CDR3 contains 17 residues. J gave up 4 bases and V 0 bases, and 13 bases lay outside the gene matches. Germline V gene data show CDR1 as DFQATT and CDR2 as SNEGSKA (reference sequence). CDR3 sequence (DNA): TGCAGTGCTAGAGATCTGGCGTGGGAGGGCACAGCAGATACGCAGTATTTT. It is translated as CSARDLAWEGTADTQYF.

At least ten counts were recorded for this clonotype. The V gene is TRBV5-1, the J gene TRBJ2-5; 8 bases fit TRBD2. Germline trimming cut 1 base from V and 5 bases from J; bases unmatched to any gene: 7. This CDR3 spans 15 amino acids. The germline V gene encodes CDR1 SGHRS and CDR2 YFSETQ. CDR3 in DNA: TGCGCCAGCAGCTTGTTGCGGGGGGCCCAGGAGACCCAGTACTTC. Encoded protein: CASSLLRGAQETQYF.

This clonotype was picked up many times. The V gene is TRBV7-6, the J gene TRBJ2-7; maybe TRBD2 (6 bases). The CDR3 covers 13 residues. Trimming pared 5 bases from V and 7 bases from J, leaving 15 bases between. Germline values: CDR1 SGHVS, CDR2 FNYEAQ. The CDR3 region is CASSPGVSVEQYF. CDR3 nucleotide sequence: TGTGCCAGCAGCCCGGGAGTTTCGGTGGAGCAGTACTTC.

The J gene is TRBJ2-7, the V gene TRBV20-1; weak D call: TRBD1 (6 bases). Germline loops: CDR1 DFQATT, CDR2 SNEGSKA (reference sequence). The germline V and J ends were trimmed by 6 bases and 2 bases, with 23 bases remaining between them. The CDR3 totals 16 residues. The CDR3 DNA reads TGCAGTGCCAAATACAGTGGGACAACTCACCCCTACGAGCAGTACTTC. It codes for CSAKYSGTTHPYEQYF.

About this clonotype itself: A clone one base away is much larger, so this may be a read error. The chain carries TRBV20-1 and TRBJ2-3; TRBD2 agrees at 9 bases. Per the germline V gene, CDR1 is DFQATT and CDR2 is SNEGSKA (reference sequence). The CDR3 runs 15 residues. V lost 2 bases, J lost 2 bases, and 5 bases stayed unmatched. The CDR3 is CSARSSGDYTDTQYF. The CDR3 region has the DNA TGCAGTGCTAGATCTAGCGGGGATTACACAGATACGCAGTATTTT.

Concerning this clonotype itself: This may stem from a read error, because a much larger clone lies one nucleotide away. The chain links TRBV5-1 to TRBJ2-3; D gene unclear. Trimming left V 6 bases short and J 1 base short, with 9 bases between. Germline assignment: CDR1 SGHRS and CDR2 YFSETQ. The CDR3 has 13 residues. This chain's CDR3 is CASNFYGTDTQYF. The DNA for the CDR3 is TGCGCCAGCAACTTTTATGGCACAGATACGCAGTATTTT.

This clonotype was picked up many times. This rearrangement joins TRBV19 to TRBJ2-6; TRBD1 agrees at 9 bases. The J segment lost 2 bases and the V segment lost 3 bases, leaving 8 bases of the junction unmatched. The CDR3 contains 18 residues. Germline-derived CDR1 and CDR2 are LNHDA and SQIVND (reference sequence). The DNA for the CDR3 is TGTGCCAGTAGTATCGGGGACAGGGCGGGGACTGGGGCCAACGTCCTGACTTTC. This gives the protein CASSIGDRAGTGANVLTF.

Regarding this clonotype: A much larger clonotype is one base distant, so this may be a read error. CDR3 in amino acids: CAWSVRQGNQPQHF. In DNA form, the CDR3 reads TGTGCCTGGAGTGTCAGACAGGGTAATCAGCCCCAGCATTTT. The chain has TRBV30 and TRBJ1-5; TRBD1 agrees at 7 bases. CDR1 is GTSNPN, CDR2 SVGIG, per germline (reference sequence). CDR3 length: 14 residues. The junction had 3 bases not matched to a gene; V was cut back by 0 bases and J by 4 bases.

The chain combines TRBV7-2 with TRBJ2-1, with 12 bases matching TRBD2. Looked up from germline, CDR1 is SGHTA and CDR2 is FQGNSA. Germline trimming cut 6 bases from V and 10 bases from J; bases unmatched to any gene: 10. CDR3 length equals 15 residues. The CDR3 DNA sequence: TGTGCCAGCAGATCCCTAGCGGGAGGGCCGCGGGAGCAGTTCTTC. Encoded protein: CASRSLAGGPREQFF.

This clonotype has ten or more counts. This rearrangement joins TRBV28 to TRBJ2-7; perhaps TRBD1 as D (5 bases). This CDR3 has 17 residues. V dropped 5 bases and J dropped 2 bases, with 22 bases sitting between them. Germline-derived CDR1 and CDR2 are MDHEN and SYDVKM. The CDR3 reads CASSPHPVGRAPYEQYF. The CDR3 DNA sequence: TGTGCCAGCAGTCCCCACCCGGTAGGCAGGGCGCCCTACGAGCAGTACTTC.

Many counts were recorded for this clonotype. V and J are TRBV6-5 and TRBJ2-1, with 7 bases that match TRBD2. This CDR3 is 18 amino acids long. CDR1 MNHEY and CDR2 SVGAGI come from the germline V gene. V was pared by 4 bases and J by 0 bases, with 12 bases of the junction left unmatched. CDR3 region: CASSLAWRESSSYNEQFF. DNA of the CDR3: TGTGCCAGCAGTTTGGCTTGGCGGGAGTCGAGCTCCTACAATGAGCAGTTCTTC.

This clonotype came up many times. The CDR3 nucleotides read TGTGCCAGCAGCCGAGACACTTTCGGCTACACCTTC. This translates into CASSRDTFGYTF. V is TRBV9 and J is TRBJ1-2; D uncertain. Germline loops: CDR1 SGDLS, CDR2 YYNGEE. The CDR3 sequence is 12 residues long. V lost 4 bases and J lost 8, with 12 bases in between. Combining the CDR3 with reference TRBV9 and TRBJ1-2 gives the whole variable domain DSGVTQTPKHLITATGQRVTLRCSPRSGDLSVYWYQQSLDQGLQFLIQYYNGEERAKGNILERFSAQQFPDLHSELNLSSLELGDSALYFCASSRDTFGYTFGSGTRLTVV.

This clonotype was seen a few times. The chain is built from TRBV13 and TRBJ2-7, with 7 bases aligning to TRBD2. Trimming removed 5 bases from V and 4 bases from J; junction bases left unmatched: 11. Germline V gene lookup returns CDR1 PRHDT and CDR2 FYEKMQ (reference sequence). CDR3 length: 15 amino acids. The DNA for the CDR3 is TGTGCCAGCAGCCCAATGGGAGGGTTTAGGTACGAGCAGTACTTC. It specifies CASSPMGGFRYEQYF.

This clonotype was seen at least ten times. The chain joins TRBV29-1 to TRBJ2-3, with D unresolved. This CDR3 contains 13 residues. The V and J ends lost 7 bases and 2 bases respectively, with 13 bases between them. In germline, CDR1 is SQVTM, CDR2 ANQGSEA. The CDR3, as DNA: TGCAGCGAATCCGGGCCCTACACAGATACGCAGTATTTT. Its translation: CSESGPYTDTQYF.

This clonotype appeared a few times. The chain recombines TRBV19 with TRBJ2-1; D gene unclear. V lost 2 bases to trimming and J lost 0 bases, with 11 bases between them. The CDR3 contains 16 residues. Per the germline V gene, CDR1 is LNHDA and CDR2 is SQIVND (reference sequence). The CDR3 region has the DNA TGTGCCAGTAGTATATCGGGCAGTAGCTCCTACAATGAGCAGTTCTTC. It translates to CASSISGSSSYNEQFF.